These 10 T cell receptor beta chains came from one sample sequenced in a study of CD8 T cells in ankylosing spondylitis. A single record per CDR3 protein comes from TCRdb applying MiXCR to the 5' RACE reads. The sample includes fewer than 130,000 distinct CDR3 sequences, 24% of them seen just once. The sample taken for sequencing was synovial fluid, either unsorted or a sorted T cell fraction (not recorded which). The receptors were sampled from a male donor with ankylosing spondylitis.

This clonotype occurred a few times. This sequence joins TRBV18 and TRBJ2-3; TRBD1 is a possible D gene (5 bases). The V and J ends lost 2 bases and 9 bases respectively, with 18 bases between them. Per the germline V gene, CDR1 is KGHSH and CDR2 is LQKENI. The CDR3 is 15 residues long. DNA of the CDR3: TGTGCCAGCTCACCATATGTAGCCCCCACAGGAACGCAGTATTTT. As protein: CASSPYVAPTGTQYF.

The V and J genes are TRBV18 and TRBJ2-3; D is unclear. In germline, CDR1 is KGHSH, CDR2 LQKENI. The ends were cut back, 6 bases at V and 6 bases at J, with 13 bases in the middle. The CDR3 totals 13 residues. CDR3 coding DNA: TGTGCCAGCTCGCCCAATGCCGAGGATACGCAGTATTTT. Translated, it gives CASSPNAEDTQYF.

The gene calls are TRBV6-2 or TRBV6-3 and TRBJ2-3; a weak D match, TRBD1 (5 bases). Germline V CDR1 and CDR2: MNHEY, SVGEGT. This CDR3 is 14 amino acids long. Trimming stripped 9 bases from V and 4 bases from J, with 17 bases between. This CDR3 reads CASGYPRVPDTQYF. In DNA, the CDR3 is TGTGCCAGTGGGTACCCCAGGGTCCCAGATACGCAGTATTTT.

The table lists this clonotype with a few counts. The chain employs TRBV7-8 and TRBJ2-3; a possible D gene is TRBD2 (5 bases). Trimming took off 5 bases at V and 2 bases at J, with 17 bases between the two ends. In germline, CDR1 is SGHVS, CDR2 FQNEAQ. The CDR3 sequence is 16 residues long. In DNA form, the CDR3 reads TGTGCCAGCAGCCCCAGAACTAGTCATCCCACAGATACGCAGTATTTT. Translated, it gives CASSPRTSHPTDTQYF.

The chain combines TRBV15 with TRBJ2-1, with TRBD2 identical over 12 bases. J lost 3 bases, V lost 0 bases, and 3 bases had no gene match. Germline assignment: CDR1 LNHNV and CDR2 YYDKDF (reference sequence). The CDR3 contains 17 residues. CDR3 residues: CATSRELAGGSYNEQFF. Here the CDR3 DNA reads TGTGCCACCAGCAGAGAGCTAGCGGGAGGGAGCTACAATGAGCAGTTCTTC.

This chain uses TRBV4-1 with TRBJ2-2; TRBD2 might be the D (5 bases). This CDR3 spans 17 amino acids. Trimming pared 1 base from V and 6 bases from J, leaving 18 bases between. Per germline, CDR1 MGHRA and CDR2 YSYEKL. This CDR3 is CASSQAELDPSAGELFF. DNA for the CDR3: TGCGCCAGCAGCCAAGCCGAACTAGACCCCTCGGCCGGGGAGCTGTTTTTT.

This clonotype was seen a single time. This chain connects TRBV3-1 to TRBJ2-7, with D perhaps matching TRBD1 or TRBD2 (5 bases each). The CDR3 runs 14 residues. Germline V lookup: CDR1 LGHDT, CDR2 YNNKEL (reference sequence). V was trimmed by 4 bases and J by 8 bases, leaving 18 bases between them. DNA for the CDR3: TGTGCCAGCAGCCCTCCGGGACGGTCCTCGAAGCAGTACTTC. It translates to CASSPPGRSSKQYF.

Concerning this clonotype: This may be a read error, as it is one base from a much larger clone. The J gene is TRBJ2-7, the V gene TRBV28, with D perhaps given as TRBD1 or TRBD2 (5 bases each). The germline V gene has CDR1 MDHEN and CDR2 SYDVKM. The CDR3 has 13 residues. CDR3 bases: TGTGCCAGCAACCCGGGGCAGAACTACGAGCAGAACTTC. Translating it yields CASNPGQNYEQNF.

This clonotype occurred a few times. The V gene is TRBV3-1, the J gene TRBJ2-6; TRBD1 matches 11 bases. This CDR3 contains 19 residues. Per germline, CDR1 LGHDT and CDR2 YNNKEL (reference sequence). Unmatched junction bases numbered 7, after V lost 3 bases and J lost 0 bases. The chain's CDR3 is CASSHPSGTGGSGANVLTF. CDR3 nucleotide sequence: TGTGCCAGCAGCCACCCCTCCGGGACAGGGGGCTCTGGGGCCAACGTCCTGACTTTC. The full variable domain, rest sourced from reference TRBV3-1 and TRBJ2-6, is DTAVSQTPKYLVTQMGNDKSIKCEQNLGHDTMYWYKQDSKKFLKIMFSYNNKELIINETVPNRFSPKSPDKAHLNLHINSLELGDSAVYFCASSHPSGTGGSGANVLTFGAGSRLTVL.

A few counts support this clonotype. This chain uses TRBV12-3 or TRBV12-4 with TRBJ1-3; D unresolved. This CDR3 is built from 15 residues. Deletions cut 6 bases from V and 0 bases from J, with 12 bases between. CDR3 coding DNA: TGTGCCAGCAGGCCGGACGGAAGCTCTGGAAACACCATATATTTT. Translating gives CASRPDGSSGNTIYF.